This TCR beta chain was captured in a study of blood T cell repertoires in COVID-19. At the level of the study: The cDNA or gDNA used as material had been derived from T cells, B-cell-depleted T cells, or PBMCs.

Only in-frame clones appear in the TCRdb table, and some are missing; sequencing was by immunoSEQ multiplex PCR. The table shows more than 150,000 clones, with about four fifths occurring only once. Seattle's enrolled individuals joined amid active infection and were then monitored longitudinally. Sequencing was carried out using peripheral blood. The sequence derives from a woman older than 75 with COVID-19, enrolled during active disease.

This chain's CDR3 is CSVRDIPTDTQYF. The DNA for the CDR3 is TGCAGCGTTCGGGACATCCCCACAGATACGCAGTATTTT. J is TRBJ2-3 and V is TRBV29-1, with a tentative D call TRBD1 (6 bases). CDR1 is SQVTM and CDR2 is ANQGSEA in the germline V gene. This CDR3 contains 13 residues. Trimming took off 5 bases at V and 2 bases at J, with 11 bases between the two ends.